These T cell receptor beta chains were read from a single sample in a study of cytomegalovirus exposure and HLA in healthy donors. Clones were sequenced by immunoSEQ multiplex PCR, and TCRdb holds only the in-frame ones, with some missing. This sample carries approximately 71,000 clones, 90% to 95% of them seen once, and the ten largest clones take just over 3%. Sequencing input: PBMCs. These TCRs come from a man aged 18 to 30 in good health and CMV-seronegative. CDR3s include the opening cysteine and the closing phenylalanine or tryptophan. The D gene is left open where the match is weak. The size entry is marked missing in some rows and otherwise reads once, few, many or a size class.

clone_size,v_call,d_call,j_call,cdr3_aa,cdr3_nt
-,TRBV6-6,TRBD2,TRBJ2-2,CASTEAGRRTGELFF,TGTGCCAGCACCGAAGCGGGGAGAAGAACCGGGGAGCTGTTTTTT
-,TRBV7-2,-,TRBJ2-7,CASSSGDSYEQYF,TGTGCCAGCAGCTCGGGGGATTCCTACGAGCAGTACTTC
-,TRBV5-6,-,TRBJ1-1,CASSFWADEAFF,TGTGCCAGCAGCTTCTGGGCAGATGAAGCTTTCTTT
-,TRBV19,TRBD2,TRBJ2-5,CASTQTSGIGETQYF,TGTGCCAGTACCCAGACTAGCGGGATCGGGGAGACCCAGTACTTC
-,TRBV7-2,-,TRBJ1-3,CASTTRAFSSGNTIYF,TGTGCCAGCACCACGCGGGCTTTTAGCTCTGGAAACACCATATATTTT
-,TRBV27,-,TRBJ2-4,CASSSFNIQYF,TGTGCCAGCAGTTCCTTTAACATTCAGTACTTC
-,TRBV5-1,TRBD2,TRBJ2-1,CASSLDGTSGVNEQFF,TGCGCCAGCAGCTTGGACGGGACTAGCGGGGTAAATGAGCAGTTCTTC
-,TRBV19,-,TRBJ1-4,CASTHRATNEKLFF,TGTGCCAGTACCCATCGCGCAACTAATGAAAAACTGTTTTTT
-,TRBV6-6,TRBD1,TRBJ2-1,CASSIGQGFYNEQFF,TGTGCCAGCAGTATTGGACAGGGATTCTACAATGAGCAGTTCTTC
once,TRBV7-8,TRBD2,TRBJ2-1,CASSSLLADPYNEQFF,TGTGCCAGCAGCTCCCTTCTAGCGGACCCTTACAATGAGCAGTTCTTC
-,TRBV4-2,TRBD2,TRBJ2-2,CASSQELREGPGELFF,TGTGCCAGCAGCCAAGAATTGCGGGAGGGCCCCGGGGAGCTGTTTTTT
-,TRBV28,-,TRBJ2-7,CASSSSAARVVEQYF,TGTGCCAGCAGTTCCTCGGCGGCGAGGGTTGTCGAGCAGTACTTC
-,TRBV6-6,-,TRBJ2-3,CASREGRDTQYF,TGTGCCAGCAGGGAAGGGAGAGATACGCAGTATTTT
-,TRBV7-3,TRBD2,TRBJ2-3,CASSAGLAASTDTQYF,TGTGCCAGCAGCGCAGGACTAGCGGCTAGCACAGATACGCAGTATTTT
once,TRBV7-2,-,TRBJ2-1,CASSSAGTRYNEQFF,TGTGCCAGCAGTTCGGCCGGGACTCGCTACAATGAGCAGTTCTTC
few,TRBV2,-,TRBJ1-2,CASSVTGIGYTF,TGTGCCAGCAGTGTAACAGGGATTGGCTACACCTTC
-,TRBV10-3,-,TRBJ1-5,CAISGQIGENQPQHF,TGTGCCATCAGCGGACAGATTGGGGAGAATCAGCCCCAGCATTTT
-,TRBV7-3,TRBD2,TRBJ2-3,CASSFHTSGSTDTQYF,TGTGCCAGCAGCTTCCACACTAGCGGGAGCACAGATACGCAGTATTTT
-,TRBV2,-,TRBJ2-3,CASSGSGSPDTQYF,TGTGCCAGCTCTGGGAGTGGGAGCCCAGATACGCAGTATTTT
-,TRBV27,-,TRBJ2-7,CASSLSGLAGEQYF,TGTGCCAGCAGTTTATCGGGCCTAGCCGGCGAGCAGTACTTC
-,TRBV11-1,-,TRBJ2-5,CASSLAPRQETQYF,TGTGCCAGCAGCTTAGCCCCACGGCAAGAGACCCAGTACTTC
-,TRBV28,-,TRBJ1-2,CASSLRPDYGYTF,TGTGCCAGCAGCCTACGCCCTGACTATGGCTACACCTTC
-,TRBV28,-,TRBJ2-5,CASSLAGQFKTQYF,TGTGCCAGCAGTTTAGCTGGACAGTTTAAGACCCAGTACTTC
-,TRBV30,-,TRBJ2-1,CAWRGYNEQFF,TGTGCCTGGCGGGGGTACAATGAGCAGTTCTTC
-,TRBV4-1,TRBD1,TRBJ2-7,CASSHTGGLLGEQYF,TGCGCCAGCAGCCATACAGGGGGTCTCTTGGGGGAGCAGTACTTC
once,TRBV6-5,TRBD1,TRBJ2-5,CASLGTAGETQYF,TGTGCCAGCCTGGGGACAGCTGGAGAGACCCAGTACTTC
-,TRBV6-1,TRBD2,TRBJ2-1,CASSDLKTSGRANEQFF,TGTGCCAGCAGTGATCTCAAGACTAGCGGGAGGGCTAATGAGCAGTTCTTC
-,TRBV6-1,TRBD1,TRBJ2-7,CASSESPGQGPYEQYF,TGTGCCAGCAGTGAATCACCGGGACAGGGTCCCTACGAGCAGTACTTC
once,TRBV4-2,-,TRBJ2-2,CASSPDYNTGELFF,TGTGCCAGCAGCCCAGACTATAACACCGGGGAGCTGTTTTTT
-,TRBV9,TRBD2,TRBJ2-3,CASSVLGGVTDTQYF,TGTGCCAGCAGCGTACTGGGAGGGGTCACAGATACGCAGTATTTT
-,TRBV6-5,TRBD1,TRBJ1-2,CASSPNPTGVNTF,TGTGCCAGCAGCCCAAACCCGACAGGGGTGAACACCTTC
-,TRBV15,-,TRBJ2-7,CATSREGGAGYEQYF,TGTGCCACCAGCAGAGAAGGGGGGGCTGGGTACGAGCAGTACTTC
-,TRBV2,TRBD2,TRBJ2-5,CASTGRRSGRAWEETQYF,TGTGCCAGCACCGGACGACGTAGCGGGAGGGCCTGGGAGGAGACCCAGTACTTC
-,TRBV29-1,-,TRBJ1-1,CSVEAGVTEAFF,TGCAGCGTTGAAGCGGGAGTCACTGAAGCTTTCTTT
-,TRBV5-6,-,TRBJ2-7,CASSTAGWGSYEQYF,TGTGCCAGCAGCACCGCAGGGTGGGGTAGCTACGAGCAGTACTTC
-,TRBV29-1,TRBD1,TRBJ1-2,CSVENTDRVGGYTF,TGCAGCGTTGAAAACACGGACAGGGTAGGTGGCTACACCTTC
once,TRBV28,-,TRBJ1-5,CASSLGANLPQHF,TGTGCCAGCAGTTTAGGGGCAAACCTGCCCCAGCATTTT
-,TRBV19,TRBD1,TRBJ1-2,CATGQQPVRGGYTF,TGTGCCACGGGACAGCAACCCGTAAGGGGAGGCTACACCTTC
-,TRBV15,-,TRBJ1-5,CATSREGDQPQHF,TGTGCCACCAGCAGAGAGGGAGATCAGCCCCAGCATTTT
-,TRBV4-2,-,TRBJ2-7,CASSQDIGDWPYEQYF,TGTGCCAGCAGCCAAGACATAGGAGACTGGCCCTACGAGCAGTACTTC
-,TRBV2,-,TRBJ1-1,CASSAEGNTEAFF,TGTGCCAGCAGTGCCGAGGGGAACACTGAAGCTTTCTTT
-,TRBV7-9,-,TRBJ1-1,CASSLRQGLNTEAFF,TGTGCCAGCAGCTTACGGCAGGGACTTAACACTGAAGCTTTCTTT
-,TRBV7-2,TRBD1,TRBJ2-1,CASSLGDRVYNEQFF,TGTGCCAGCAGCTTAGGGGACAGAGTTTACAATGAGCAGTTCTTC
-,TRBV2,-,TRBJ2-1,CASSVASEQFF,TGTGCCAGCAGTGTAGCGAGTGAGCAGTTCTTC
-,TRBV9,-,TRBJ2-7,CASSVGGWSSYEQYF,TGTGCCAGCAGCGTTGGAGGCTGGAGCTCCTACGAGCAGTACTTC
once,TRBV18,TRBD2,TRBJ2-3,CASSPGLEATDTQYF,TGTGCCAGCTCACCGGGACTAGAGGCCACAGATACGCAGTATTTT
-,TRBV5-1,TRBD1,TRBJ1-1,CASSNNRGGTEAFF,TGCGCCAGCAGCAACAACAGGGGGGGCACTGAAGCTTTCTTT
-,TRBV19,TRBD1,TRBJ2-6,CASSTRPGTGSGANVLTF,TGTGCCAGTAGTACCCGTCCCGGGACAGGGTCTGGGGCCAACGTCCTGACTTTC
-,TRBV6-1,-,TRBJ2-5,CASSEFYRQQETQYF,TGTGCCAGCAGTGAATTTTACAGACAACAAGAGACCCAGTACTTC
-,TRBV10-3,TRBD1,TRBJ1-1,CANGADPGQEAFF,TGTGCCAACGGGGCCGATCCGGGACAGGAGGCTTTCTTT
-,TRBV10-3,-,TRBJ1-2,CAISVGATGYGYTF,TGTGCCATCAGTGTAGGAGCCACAGGGTATGGCTACACCTTC
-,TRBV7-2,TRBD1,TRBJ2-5,CASSRGTGYLETQYF,TGTGCCAGCAGCCGCGGGACAGGTTATTTGGAGACCCAGTACTTC
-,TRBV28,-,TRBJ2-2,CASSSGQRRSGELFF,TGTGCCAGCAGTTCAGGACAGAGAAGGTCCGGGGAGCTGTTTTTT
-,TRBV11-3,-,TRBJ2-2,CASSAGTRNTGELFF,TGTGCCAGCAGCGCTGGGACAAGGAACACCGGGGAGCTGTTTTTT
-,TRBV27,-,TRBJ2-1,CASSLSRGSYNEQFF,TGTGCCAGCAGTTTAAGTAGGGGATCTTACAATGAGCAGTTCTTC